A selection of T cell receptor beta chains follows, all from one sample in a study of cytomegalovirus exposure and HLA in healthy donors. Assay used: immunoSEQ multiplex PCR; TCRdb lists only in-frame clones, some missing. This sample carries approximately 160,000 clones, over 60% of them seen once, and the ten largest clones take 0.6% to 0.95%. Sequenced input: PBMCs. All receptors derive from a female donor in good health and CMV-seronegative. Each CDR3 is given with its conserved first and last residue. Each record gives: D gene, clone size, V gene, J gene, CDR3 DNA, CDR3 protein. A D gene is named only where the DNA matches it firmly. Part of the rows lack a size; the others show once, few, many or a class for expanded clones.

D: TRBD2; size: .; V: TRBV6-1; J: TRBJ2-1; DNA: TGTGCCAGCAGTGAAGTCCGGACTAGCGGGTACAATGAGCAGTTCTTC; CDR3: CASSEVRTSGYNEQFF
D: TRBD1; size: once; V: TRBV5-4; J: TRBJ1-1; DNA: TGTGCCAGCAGCATTGGACAGGGGGACACTGAAGCTTTCTTT; CDR3: CASSIGQGDTEAFF
D: TRBD2; size: few; V: TRBV6-5; J: TRBJ2-7; DNA: TGTGCCAGCAGCTGGGGGCTAGCGGGAGATTACGAGCAGTACTTC; CDR3: CASSWGLAGDYEQYF
D: TRBD1; size: .; V: TRBV6-1; J: TRBJ2-1; DNA: TGTGCCAGCAGTGACCGGACAGGGGTGTATGAGCAGTTCTTC; CDR3: CASSDRTGVYEQFF
D: TRBD2; size: .; V: TRBV20-1; J: TRBJ2-7; DNA: TGCAGTGCTAGGGGGTCGAGCGGGAGCTTCTTC; CDR3: CSARGSSGSFF
D: .; size: .; V: TRBV6-4; J: TRBJ2-3; DNA: TGTGCCAGCAGTGACTCGGAGGGCACAGATACGCAGTATTTT; CDR3: CASSDSEGTDTQYF
D: .; size: .; V: TRBV5-4; J: TRBJ1-2; DNA: TGTGCCAGCAGCGACAAGGGCTACACCTTC; CDR3: CASSDKGYTF
D: .; size: .; V: TRBV18; J: TRBJ2-7; DNA: TGTGCCAGCTCACGGGACAAGGACTACGAGCAGTACTTC; CDR3: CASSRDKDYEQYF
D: TRBD1; size: .; V: TRBV7-3; J: TRBJ2-7; DNA: TGTGCCAGCAGCCCGGACAGGGGAGTTCGCGAGCAGTACTTC; CDR3: CASSPDRGVREQYF
D: .; size: .; V: TRBV11-1; J: TRBJ2-5; DNA: TGTGCCAGCAGCTTAGGGCCCCAAGAGACCCAGTACTTC; CDR3: CASSLGPQETQYF
D: .; size: .; V: TRBV27; J: TRBJ2-6; DNA: TGTGCCAGCAGTAGGACGGACTCTTCTGGGGCCAACGTCCTGACTTTC; CDR3: CASSRTDSSGANVLTF
D: TRBD1; size: few; V: TRBV5-1; J: TRBJ2-5; DNA: TGCGCCAGCAGCTTGGGGGGGACAGGGGGCGCGGGAGAGACCCAGTACTTC; CDR3: CASSLGGTGGAGETQYF
D: TRBD1; size: .; V: TRBV28; J: TRBJ2-1; DNA: TGTGCCAGCAGGCTACAGGGGCAGGGCGGTGAGCAGTTCTTC; CDR3: CASRLQGQGGEQFF
D: .; size: few; V: TRBV11-2; J: TRBJ1-2; DNA: TGTGCCAGCAGCTTGGAGGGCCGCTATGGCTACACCTTC; CDR3: CASSLEGRYGYTF
D: TRBD1; size: .; V: TRBV27; J: TRBJ2-2; DNA: TGTGCCAGCAGACACGGGACAGGGTCCAACGGGGAGCTGTTTTTT; CDR3: CASRHGTGSNGELFF
D: .; size: .; V: TRBV7-8; J: TRBJ1-1; DNA: TGTGCCAGCAGCTTAAACAGTAACACTGAAGCTTTCTTT; CDR3: CASSLNSNTEAFF
D: .; size: .; V: TRBV5-4; J: TRBJ1-2; DNA: TGTGCCAGCAGCATTGACAGCAACTATGGCTACACCTTC; CDR3: CASSIDSNYGYTF
D: TRBD1; size: .; V: TRBV29-1; J: TRBJ1-5; DNA: TGCAGCGTTGTTACAGGGGGGAGCAGCAATCAGCCCCAGCATTTT; CDR3: CSVVTGGSSNQPQHF
D: .; size: few; V: TRBV5-6; J: TRBJ1-1; DNA: TGTGCCAGCAGTCCACAGAACACTGAAGCTTTCTTT; CDR3: CASSPQNTEAFF
D: .; size: few; V: TRBV5-1; J: TRBJ1-1; DNA: TGCGCCAGCAGCCCCGGACAGCCCGGGAACACTGAAGCTTTCTTT; CDR3: CASSPGQPGNTEAFF
D: .; size: .; V: TRBV4-3; J: TRBJ2-3; DNA: TGCGCCAGCAGCCAAGCGACTCAAGACACAGATACGCAGTATTTT; CDR3: CASSQATQDTDTQYF
D: .; size: .; V: TRBV2; J: TRBJ2-7; DNA: TGTGCCAGCAGCCCTGTAACCAGGGCGGACTACGAGCAGTACTTC; CDR3: CASSPVTRADYEQYF
D: TRBD2; size: .; V: TRBV28; J: TRBJ2-6; DNA: TGTGCCAGCAGTCCCCTCGGCGGGGGTGGGGCCAACGGCCTGACTTTC; CDR3: CASSPLGGGGANGLTF
D: TRBD1; size: .; V: TRBV4-3; J: TRBJ1-2; DNA: TGCGCCAGCAGCCAAGAAGGGGACAGGACCCCCTATGGCTACACCTTC; CDR3: CASSQEGDRTPYGYTF
D: TRBD1; size: .; V: TRBV4-1; J: TRBJ1-2; DNA: TGCGCCAGCAGCCAAGGGACAGGGACAAACTATGGCTACACCTTC; CDR3: CASSQGTGTNYGYTF
D: .; size: .; V: TRBV19; J: TRBJ2-1; DNA: TGTGCCAGTAGTATTCGAGGGTTCAACAATGAGCAGTTCTTC; CDR3: CASSIRGFNNEQFF
D: .; size: once; V: TRBV5-8; J: TRBJ2-6; DNA: TGTGCCAGCAGCTTAGTCGTTAGTGGGGCCAACGGCCTGACTTTC; CDR3: CASSLVVSGANGLTF
D: .; size: .; V: TRBV5-4; J: TRBJ2-2; DNA: TGTGCCAGCAGCTTTTTGGCGGGGGCTAACACCGGGGAGCTGTTTTTT; CDR3: CASSFLAGANTGELFF
D: TRBD1; size: .; V: TRBV28; J: TRBJ2-7; DNA: TGTGCCAGCAGGGCGACAGGGAGAATCTACGAGCAGTACTTC; CDR3: CASRATGRIYEQYF
D: .; size: .; V: TRBV6-1; J: TRBJ1-2; DNA: TGTGCCAGCAGTGAAGGTTTCGGGGGAAGGAACTATGGCTACACCTTC; CDR3: CASSEGFGGRNYGYTF
D: .; size: .; V: TRBV10-1; J: TRBJ1-2; DNA: TGCGCCAGCAGTCCAGGGGCCTCCGACTATGGCTACACCTTC; CDR3: CASSPGASDYGYTF
D: TRBD1; size: .; V: TRBV27; J: TRBJ2-7; DNA: TGTGCCAGCAGTTCTTCCGGGACAGGGGTTGGAGAGCAGTACTTC; CDR3: CASSSSGTGVGEQYF
D: .; size: .; V: TRBV28; J: TRBJ1-4; DNA: TGTGCCAGCAGTCTGCCGGGGGAAAAACTGTTTTTT; CDR3: CASSLPGEKLFF
D: TRBD2; size: once; V: TRBV5-1; J: TRBJ2-1; DNA: TGCGCCAGCAGCCCTGGACTAGCGGGGGTAGGAATCTACAATGAGCAGTTCTTC; CDR3: CASSPGLAGVGIYNEQFF
D: .; size: .; V: TRBV25-1; J: TRBJ2-1; DNA: TGTGCCAGCGGAAGGGGGTCCTACAATGAGCAGTTCTTC; CDR3: CASGRGSYNEQFF
D: TRBD1; size: .; V: TRBV28; J: TRBJ1-2; DNA: TGTGCCAGCAGCAGGGGGGACTCTGGCTACACCTTC; CDR3: CASSRGDSGYTF
D: .; size: .; V: TRBV4-3; J: TRBJ1-1; DNA: TGCGCCAGCAGCCCAGAACGCGGGACCACTGAAGCTTTCTTT; CDR3: CASSPERGTTEAFF
D: .; size: .; V: TRBV7-2; J: TRBJ1-2; DNA: TGTGCCAGCACCAATCGGACAGTTTCCTATGGCTACACCTTC; CDR3: CASTNRTVSYGYTF
D: TRBD1; size: .; V: TRBV11-1; J: TRBJ1-1; DNA: TGTGCCAGCAGCCCCAGGCGGACAGGGGGTAGCACTGAAGCTTTCTTT; CDR3: CASSPRRTGGSTEAFF
D: .; size: .; V: TRBV7-2; J: TRBJ1-2; DNA: TGTGCCAGCAGCCCCTCAGCAGGGAAATACGGCTACACCTTC; CDR3: CASSPSAGKYGYTF
D: .; size: .; V: TRBV19; J: TRBJ2-2; DNA: TGTGCCAGTAGTAAAGGGAGCACCGGGGAGCTGTTTTTT; CDR3: CASSKGSTGELFF
D: TRBD2; size: .; V: TRBV4-1; J: TRBJ2-2; DNA: TGCGCCAGCAGTCGAGCTGAACCGCTAGCGGGAGGTGGGGAGCTGTTTTTT; CDR3: CASSRAEPLAGGGELFF
D: TRBD1; size: once; V: TRBV5-4; J: TRBJ2-3; DNA: TGTGCCAGCAGCTCAAAACAGGGGGCAGAGGAAGATACGCAGTATTTT; CDR3: CASSSKQGAEEDTQYF
D: TRBD2; size: few; V: TRBV14; J: TRBJ2-5; DNA: TGTGCCAGCAGCCGGCGGGGGGGAGAGACCCAGTACTTC; CDR3: CASSRRGGETQYF
D: TRBD1; size: .; V: TRBV2; J: TRBJ1-4; DNA: TGTGCCAGCAGTTACAGGGGGCCTAATGAAAAACTGTTTTTT; CDR3: CASSYRGPNEKLFF
D: TRBD1; size: .; V: TRBV4-3; J: TRBJ1-5; DNA: TGCGCCAGCAGCCAAGCTGCAGGGGGCACCAATCAGCCCCAGCATTTT; CDR3: CASSQAAGGTNQPQHF
D: .; size: .; V: TRBV7-9; J: TRBJ2-1; DNA: TGTGCCAGCAGCTTAACTACAGGTTACAATGAGCAGTTCTTC; CDR3: CASSLTTGYNEQFF
D: .; size: .; V: TRBV18; J: TRBJ2-5; DNA: TGTGCCAGCTCACCATATGTGACAGCTACATTGTACCAAGAGACCCAGTACTTC; CDR3: CASSPYVTATLYQETQYF
D: .; size: .; V: TRBV11-3; J: TRBJ2-6; DNA: TGTGCCAGCAGCCCTTCACGGGGGGCCAACGGCCTGACTTTC; CDR3: CASSPSRGANGLTF
D: .; size: .; V: TRBV28; J: TRBJ1-5; DNA: TGTGCCAGCAGTTCGACGGGGATGGGGCCCCAGCATTTT; CDR3: CASSSTGMGPQHF